This T cell receptor beta chain was recorded in a study of blood T cell repertoires in COVID-19. Across the whole study: Whether acute or convalescent, the COVID-19 samples came from the United States, Italy and Spain.

This clone was picked up one time. Sequenced by immunoSEQ multiplex PCR; TCRdb stores in-frame clones only, minus some. The top ten clones hold over 1.5% of a sample with some 300,000 clones, 85% to 90% of them seen once. Material for sequencing was peripheral blood. The receptor was derived from a woman in her 30s with COVID-19, enrolled during active disease.

This CDR3 is CASSAGLAGAFKYEQYF. The CDR3 nucleotides are TGTGCCAGCAGCGCGGGACTAGCGGGGGCCTTTAAATACGAGCAGTACTTC. The chain uses TRBV7-9 and TRBJ2-7; 14 positions match TRBD2. The V and J ends lost 5 bases and 4 bases, in that order; junction bases with no gene match: 10. The CDR3 spans 17 residues. Germline CDR1 SEHNR, CDR2 FQNEAQ (reference sequence).